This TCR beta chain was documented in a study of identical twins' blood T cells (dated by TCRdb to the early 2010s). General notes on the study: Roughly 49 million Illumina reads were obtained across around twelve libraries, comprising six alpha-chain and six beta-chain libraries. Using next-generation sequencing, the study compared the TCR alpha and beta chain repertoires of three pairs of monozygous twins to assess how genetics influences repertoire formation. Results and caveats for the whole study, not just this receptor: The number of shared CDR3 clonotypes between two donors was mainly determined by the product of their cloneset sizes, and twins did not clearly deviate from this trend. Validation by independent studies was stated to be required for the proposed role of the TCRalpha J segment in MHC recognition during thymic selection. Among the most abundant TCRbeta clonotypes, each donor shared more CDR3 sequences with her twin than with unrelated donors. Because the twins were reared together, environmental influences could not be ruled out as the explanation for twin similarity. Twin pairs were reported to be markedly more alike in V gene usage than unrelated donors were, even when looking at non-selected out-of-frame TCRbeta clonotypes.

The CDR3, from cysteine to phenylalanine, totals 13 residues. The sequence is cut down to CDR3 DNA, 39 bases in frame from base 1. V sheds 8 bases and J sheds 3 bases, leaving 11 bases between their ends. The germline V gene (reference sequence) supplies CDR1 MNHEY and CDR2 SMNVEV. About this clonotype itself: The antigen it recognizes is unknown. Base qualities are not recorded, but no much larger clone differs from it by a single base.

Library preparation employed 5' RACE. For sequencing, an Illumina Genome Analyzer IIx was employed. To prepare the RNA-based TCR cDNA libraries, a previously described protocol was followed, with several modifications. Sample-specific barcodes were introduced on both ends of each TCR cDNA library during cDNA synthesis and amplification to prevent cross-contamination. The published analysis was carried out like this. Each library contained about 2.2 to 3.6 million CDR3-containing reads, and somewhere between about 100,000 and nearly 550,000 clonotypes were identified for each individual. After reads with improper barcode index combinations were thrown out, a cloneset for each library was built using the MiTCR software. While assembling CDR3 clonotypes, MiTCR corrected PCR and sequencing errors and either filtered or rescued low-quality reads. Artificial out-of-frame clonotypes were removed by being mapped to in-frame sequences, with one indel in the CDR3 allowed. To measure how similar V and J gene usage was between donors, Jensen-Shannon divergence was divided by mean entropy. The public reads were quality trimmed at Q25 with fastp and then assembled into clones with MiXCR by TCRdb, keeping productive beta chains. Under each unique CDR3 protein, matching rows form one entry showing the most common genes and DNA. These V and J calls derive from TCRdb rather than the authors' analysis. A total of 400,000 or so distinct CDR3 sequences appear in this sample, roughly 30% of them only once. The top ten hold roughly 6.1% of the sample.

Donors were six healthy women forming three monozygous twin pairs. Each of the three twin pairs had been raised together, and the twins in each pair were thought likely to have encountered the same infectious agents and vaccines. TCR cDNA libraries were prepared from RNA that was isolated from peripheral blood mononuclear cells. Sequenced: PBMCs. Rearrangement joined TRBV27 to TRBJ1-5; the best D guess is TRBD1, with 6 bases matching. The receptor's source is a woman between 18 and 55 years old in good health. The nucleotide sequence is TGTGCCAGCGGGGGCAGGGTCAATCAGCCCCAGCATTTT. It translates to CASGGRVNQPQHF.